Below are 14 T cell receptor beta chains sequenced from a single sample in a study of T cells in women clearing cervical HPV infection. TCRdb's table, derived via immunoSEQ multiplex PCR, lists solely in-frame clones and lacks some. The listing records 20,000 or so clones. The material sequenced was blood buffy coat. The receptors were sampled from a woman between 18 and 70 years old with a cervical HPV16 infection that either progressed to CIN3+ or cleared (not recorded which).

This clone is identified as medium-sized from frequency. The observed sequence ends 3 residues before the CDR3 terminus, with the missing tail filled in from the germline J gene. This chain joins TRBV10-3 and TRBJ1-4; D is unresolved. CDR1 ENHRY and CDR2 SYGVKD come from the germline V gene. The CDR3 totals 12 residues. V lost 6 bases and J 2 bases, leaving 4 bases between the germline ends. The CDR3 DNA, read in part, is TGTGCCATCAGATCTACTAATGAAAAA. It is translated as CAIRSTNEK. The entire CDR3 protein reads CAIRSTNEKLFF.

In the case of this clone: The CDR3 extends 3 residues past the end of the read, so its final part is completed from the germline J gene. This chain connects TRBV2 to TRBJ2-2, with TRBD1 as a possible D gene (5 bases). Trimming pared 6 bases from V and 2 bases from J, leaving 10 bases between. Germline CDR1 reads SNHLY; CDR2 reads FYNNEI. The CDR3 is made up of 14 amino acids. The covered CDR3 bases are TGTGCCAGCAGGTGGCAGGGTAACACCGGGGAG. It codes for CASRWQGNTGE. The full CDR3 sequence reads CASRWQGNTGELFF.

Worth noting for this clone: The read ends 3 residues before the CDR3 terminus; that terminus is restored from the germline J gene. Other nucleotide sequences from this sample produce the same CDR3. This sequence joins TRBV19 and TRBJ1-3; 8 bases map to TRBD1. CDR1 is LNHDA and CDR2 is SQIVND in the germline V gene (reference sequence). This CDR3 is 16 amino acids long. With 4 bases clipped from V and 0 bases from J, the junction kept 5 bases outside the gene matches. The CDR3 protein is CASSRGQESSGNTIYF. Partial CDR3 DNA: TGTGCCAGTAGTAGGGGACAGGAAAGCTCTGGAAACACC.

The CDR3 loop reads CSARDRGQPYSPLHF. Incomplete CDR3 DNA: TGCAGTGCTAGAGATCGGGGACAACCGTATTCACCC. This chain joins TRBV20-1 and TRBJ1-6, with D perhaps matching TRBD1 (6 bases). From the germline J gene comes the end of the CDR3, since the read stops 3 residues before it. Trimming took 0 bases from V and 8 from J, leaving 14 bases between them. The CDR3 has 15 residues. CDR1 is DFQATT and CDR2 is SNEGSKA in the germline V gene (reference sequence).

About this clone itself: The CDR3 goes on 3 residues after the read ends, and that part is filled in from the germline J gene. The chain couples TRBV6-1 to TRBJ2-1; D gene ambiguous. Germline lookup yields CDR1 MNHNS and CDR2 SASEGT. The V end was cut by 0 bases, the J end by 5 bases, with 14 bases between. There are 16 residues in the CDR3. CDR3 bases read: TGTGCCAGCAGTGAAGCGCCAAAAAGGGCCGACAATGAG. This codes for CASSEAPKRADNE. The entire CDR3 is CASSEAPKRADNEQFF.

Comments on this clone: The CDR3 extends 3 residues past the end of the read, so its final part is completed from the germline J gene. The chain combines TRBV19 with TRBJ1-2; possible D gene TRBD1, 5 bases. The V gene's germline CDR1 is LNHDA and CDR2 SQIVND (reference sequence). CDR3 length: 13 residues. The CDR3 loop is CASSMRQGYDYTF. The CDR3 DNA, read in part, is TGTGCCAGTAGTATGAGGCAGGGCTACGAC.

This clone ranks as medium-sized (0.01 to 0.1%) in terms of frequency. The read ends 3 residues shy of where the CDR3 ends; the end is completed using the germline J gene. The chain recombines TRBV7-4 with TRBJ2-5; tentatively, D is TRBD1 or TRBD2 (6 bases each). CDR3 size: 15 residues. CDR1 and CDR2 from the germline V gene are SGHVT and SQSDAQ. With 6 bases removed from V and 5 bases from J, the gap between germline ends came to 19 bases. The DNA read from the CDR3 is TGTGCCAGCAGGGGAGGAGATGGGGGCAGGGAGACC. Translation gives CASRGGDGGRET. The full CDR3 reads CASRGGDGGRETQYF.

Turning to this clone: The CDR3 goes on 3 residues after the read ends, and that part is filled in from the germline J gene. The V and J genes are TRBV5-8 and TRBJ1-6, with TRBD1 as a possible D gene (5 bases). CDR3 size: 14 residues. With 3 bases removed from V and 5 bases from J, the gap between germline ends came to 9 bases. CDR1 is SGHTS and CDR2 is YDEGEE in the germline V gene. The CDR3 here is CASSSQENNSPLHF. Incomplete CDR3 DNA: TGTGCCAGCAGCTCACAGGAGAATAATTCACCC. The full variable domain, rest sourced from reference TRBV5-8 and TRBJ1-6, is EAGVTQSPTHLIKTRGQQATLRCSPISGHTSVYWYQQALGLGLQFLLWYDEGEERNRGNFPPRFSGRQFPNYSSELNVNALELEDSALYLCASSSQENNSPLHFGNGTRLTVT.

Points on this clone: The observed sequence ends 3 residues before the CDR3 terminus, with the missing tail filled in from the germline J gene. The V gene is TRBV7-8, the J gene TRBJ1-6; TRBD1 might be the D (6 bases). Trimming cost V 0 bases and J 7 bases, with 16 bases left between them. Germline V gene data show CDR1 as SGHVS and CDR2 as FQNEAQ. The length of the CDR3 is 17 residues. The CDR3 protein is CASSLADRAWGNSPLHF. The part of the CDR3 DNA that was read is TGTGCCAGCAGCTTAGCGGACAGAGCCTGGGGGAATTCACCC.

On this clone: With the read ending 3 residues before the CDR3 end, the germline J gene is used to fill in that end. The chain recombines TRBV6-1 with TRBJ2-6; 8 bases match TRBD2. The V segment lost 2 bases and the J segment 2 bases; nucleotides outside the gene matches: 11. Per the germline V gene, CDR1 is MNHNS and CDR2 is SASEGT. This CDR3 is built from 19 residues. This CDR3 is CASSERGGTSNPGANVLTF. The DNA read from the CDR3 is TGTGCCAGCAGTGAAAGGGGGGGGACTAGTAATCCTGGGGCCAACGTC.

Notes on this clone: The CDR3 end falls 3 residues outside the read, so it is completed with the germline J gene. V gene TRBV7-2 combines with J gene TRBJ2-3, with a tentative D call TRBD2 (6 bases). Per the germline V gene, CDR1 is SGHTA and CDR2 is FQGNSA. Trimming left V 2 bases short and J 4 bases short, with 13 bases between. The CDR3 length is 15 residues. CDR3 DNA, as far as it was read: TGTGCCAGCAGCTTAATGGGGGGATCAGCAGATACG. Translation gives CASSLMGGSADT. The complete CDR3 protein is CASSLMGGSADTQYF.

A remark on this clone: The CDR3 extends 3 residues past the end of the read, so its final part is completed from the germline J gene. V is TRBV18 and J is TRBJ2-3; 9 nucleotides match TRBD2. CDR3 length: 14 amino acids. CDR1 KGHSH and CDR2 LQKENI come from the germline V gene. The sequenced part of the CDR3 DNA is TGTGCCAGCTCACCACCGGCTAGCGGGGAGACG. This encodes CASSPPASGET. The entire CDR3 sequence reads CASSPPASGETQYF.

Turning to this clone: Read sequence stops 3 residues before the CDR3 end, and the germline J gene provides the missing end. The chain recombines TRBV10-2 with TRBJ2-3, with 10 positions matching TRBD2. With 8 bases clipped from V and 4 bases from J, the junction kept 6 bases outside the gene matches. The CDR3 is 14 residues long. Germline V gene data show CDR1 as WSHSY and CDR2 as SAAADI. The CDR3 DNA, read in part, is TGCGCCAGCCAGGAGAGCGGGGGGGCAGATACG. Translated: CASQESGGADT. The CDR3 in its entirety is CASQESGGADTQYF.

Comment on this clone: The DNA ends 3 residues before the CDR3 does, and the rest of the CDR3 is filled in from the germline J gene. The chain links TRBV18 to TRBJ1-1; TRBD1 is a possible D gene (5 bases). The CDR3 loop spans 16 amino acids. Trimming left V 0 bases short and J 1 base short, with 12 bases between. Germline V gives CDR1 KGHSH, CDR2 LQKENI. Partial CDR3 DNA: TGTGCCAGCTCACCACCGTACCTGAGGGGGAACACTGAA. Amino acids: CASSPPYLRGNTE. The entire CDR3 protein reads CASSPPYLRGNTEAFF.